This section outlines one T cell receptor (beta chain) sequence together with its context. This specimen comes from a study of blood T cell repertoires in COVID-19. Study as a whole: Sites in the United States, Italy and Spain provided acute and convalescent COVID-19 samples. T cells, B-cell-depleted T cells, or PBMCs supplied cDNA or gDNA.

In the original analysis: Cell counts per sample came from amplifying reference gene primers. The data were produced by immunoSEQ multiplex PCR, yet TCRdb's version contains in-frame clones alone and is incomplete. V and J calls and clone size come straight from that table; D and trimming were deduced from the DNA. The sample shows 97,000 or so clones, roughly 87% of them seen only once. Germline CDR1 is KGHSH and CDR2 is LQKENI. The CDR3 loop spans 15 amino acids. Trimming removed 5 bases at V and 3 bases at J, with 13 bases between. Specimen: peripheral blood. This rearrangement joins TRBV18 to TRBJ2-2; D might be TRBD2 (6 bases). The source is a man older than 75 with acute or convalescent COVID-19. DNA for the CDR3: TGTGCCAGCTCAGACCAGCGGGTAGACACCGGGGAGCTGTTTTTT. The encoded protein is CASSDQRVDTGELFF.